This TCR beta chain was observed in a study of shared clonotypes between healthy human individuals. This clone was recorded only once. The V and J ends lost 5 bases and 3 bases, in that order; junction bases with no gene match: 6. Germline lookup yields CDR1 SGHTA and CDR2 FQGNSA. There are 15 residues in the CDR3. When replicate PCRs were run on sorted subsets, they used around 0.2 ug DNA, 30,000 to 35,000 T cell genomes. The protocol was immunoSEQ multiplex PCR, while the TCRdb copy is restricted to in-frame clones and leaves out a portion. The table includes over a million clones, 75% to 85% detected once.

Sequenced sample: memory CD4+ T cells from PBMCs. Subset of the sample: CD45RA-negative fraction. The source of this sequence is a man aged 18-30 years in good health. Some clones in this sample may be carry-over from other donors' samples. The rearrangement joins TRBV7-2 to TRBJ2-5, with 10 bases lining up with TRBD2. This chain's CDR3 is CASSATSGAEETQYF. CDR3 nucleotides: TGTGCCAGCAGCGCTACTAGCGGGGCAGAAGAGACCCAGTACTTC.